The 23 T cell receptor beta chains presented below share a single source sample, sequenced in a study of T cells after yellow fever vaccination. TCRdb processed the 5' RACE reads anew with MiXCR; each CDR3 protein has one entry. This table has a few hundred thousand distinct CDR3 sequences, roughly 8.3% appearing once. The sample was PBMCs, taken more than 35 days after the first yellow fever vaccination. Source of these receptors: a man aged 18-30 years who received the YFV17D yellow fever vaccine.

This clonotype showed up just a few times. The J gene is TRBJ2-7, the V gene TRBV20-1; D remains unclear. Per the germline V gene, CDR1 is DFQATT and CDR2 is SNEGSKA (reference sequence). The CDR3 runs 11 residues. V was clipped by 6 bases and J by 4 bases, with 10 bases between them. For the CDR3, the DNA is TGCAGTGCCCATGACGGTTACGAGCAGTACGTC. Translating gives CSAHDGYEQYV.

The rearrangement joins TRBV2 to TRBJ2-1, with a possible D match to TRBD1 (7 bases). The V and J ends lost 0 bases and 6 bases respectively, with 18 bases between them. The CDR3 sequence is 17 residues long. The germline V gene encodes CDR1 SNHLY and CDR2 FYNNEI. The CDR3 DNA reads TGTGCCAGCAGTGAAGCGCTTCGCGGGGACAGCGGCAATGAGCAGTTCTTC. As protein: CASSEALRGDSGNEQFF.

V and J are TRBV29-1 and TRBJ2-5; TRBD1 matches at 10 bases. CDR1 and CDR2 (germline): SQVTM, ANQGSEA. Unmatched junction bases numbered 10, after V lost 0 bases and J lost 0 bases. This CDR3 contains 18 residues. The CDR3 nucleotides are TGCAGCGTTGAAGATCTACAGGGGGGGACAGGGGACCAAGAGACCCAGTACTTC. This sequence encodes CSVEDLQGGTGDQETQYF.

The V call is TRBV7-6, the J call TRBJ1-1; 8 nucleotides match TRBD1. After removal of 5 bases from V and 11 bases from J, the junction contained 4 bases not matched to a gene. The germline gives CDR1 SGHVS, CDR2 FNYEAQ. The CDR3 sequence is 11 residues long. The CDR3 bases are TGTGCCAGCAGCGTGACAGGGGCCGCTTTCTTT. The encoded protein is CASSVTGAAFF.

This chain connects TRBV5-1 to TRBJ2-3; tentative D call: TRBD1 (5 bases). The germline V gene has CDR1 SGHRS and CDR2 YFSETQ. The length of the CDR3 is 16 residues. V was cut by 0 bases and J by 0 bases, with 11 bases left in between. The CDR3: CASSLEQGPSTDTQYF. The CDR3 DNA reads TGCGCCAGCAGCTTGGAGCAGGGCCCCAGCACAGATACGCAGTATTTT. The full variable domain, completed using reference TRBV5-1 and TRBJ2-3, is KAGVTQTPRYLIKTRGQQVTLSCSPISGHRSVSWYQQTPGQGLQFLFEYFSETQRNKGNFPGRFSGRQFSNSRSEMNVSTLELGDSALYLCASSLEQGPSTDTQYFGPGTRLTVL.

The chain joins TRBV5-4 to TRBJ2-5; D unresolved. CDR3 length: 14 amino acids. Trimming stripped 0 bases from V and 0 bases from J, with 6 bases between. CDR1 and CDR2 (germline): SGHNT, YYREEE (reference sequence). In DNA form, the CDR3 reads TGTGCCAGCAGCTTGGCCGGGTACCAAGAGACCCAGTACTTC. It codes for CASSLAGYQETQYF.

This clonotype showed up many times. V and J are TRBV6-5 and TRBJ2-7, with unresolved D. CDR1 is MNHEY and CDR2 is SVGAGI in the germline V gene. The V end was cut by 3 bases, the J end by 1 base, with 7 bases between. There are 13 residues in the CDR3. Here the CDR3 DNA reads TGTGCCAGCAGTTATTCACAGTCCTACGAGCAGTACTTC. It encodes CASSYSQSYEQYF.

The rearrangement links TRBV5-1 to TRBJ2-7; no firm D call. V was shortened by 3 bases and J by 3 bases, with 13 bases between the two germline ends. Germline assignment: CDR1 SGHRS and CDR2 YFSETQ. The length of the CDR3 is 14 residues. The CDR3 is CASSSGPMDYEQYF. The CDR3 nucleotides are TGCGCCAGCAGCTCAGGACCGATGGACTACGAGCAGTACTTC.

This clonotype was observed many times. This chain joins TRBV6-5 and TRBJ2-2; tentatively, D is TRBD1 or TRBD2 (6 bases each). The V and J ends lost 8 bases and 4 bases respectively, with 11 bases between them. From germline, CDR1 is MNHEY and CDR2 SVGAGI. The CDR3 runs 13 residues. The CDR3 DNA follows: TGTGCCAGCCGGGGGCAGGGCACCGGGGAGCTGTTTTTT. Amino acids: CASRGQGTGELFF.

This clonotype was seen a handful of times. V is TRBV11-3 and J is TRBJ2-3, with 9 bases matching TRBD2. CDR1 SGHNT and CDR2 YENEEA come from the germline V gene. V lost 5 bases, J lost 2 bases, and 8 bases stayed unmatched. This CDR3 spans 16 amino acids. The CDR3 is CASSEGAGGFTDTQYF. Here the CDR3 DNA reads TGTGCCAGCAGCGAAGGAGCGGGGGGTTTCACAGATACGCAGTATTTT.

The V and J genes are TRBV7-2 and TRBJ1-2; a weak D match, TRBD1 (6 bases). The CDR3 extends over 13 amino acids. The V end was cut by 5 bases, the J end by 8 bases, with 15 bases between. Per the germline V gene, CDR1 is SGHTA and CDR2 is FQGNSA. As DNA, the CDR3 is TGTGCCAGCAGCCCCTACAGGGAAACGGGCTACACCTTC. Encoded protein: CASSPYRETGYTF.

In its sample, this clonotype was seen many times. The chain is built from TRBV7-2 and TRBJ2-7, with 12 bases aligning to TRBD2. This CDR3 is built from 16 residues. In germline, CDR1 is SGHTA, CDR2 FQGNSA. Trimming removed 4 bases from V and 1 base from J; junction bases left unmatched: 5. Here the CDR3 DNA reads TGTGCCAGCAGCTCGCCGACTAGCGGGGGATCCTACGAGCAGTACTTC. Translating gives CASSSPTSGGSYEQYF.

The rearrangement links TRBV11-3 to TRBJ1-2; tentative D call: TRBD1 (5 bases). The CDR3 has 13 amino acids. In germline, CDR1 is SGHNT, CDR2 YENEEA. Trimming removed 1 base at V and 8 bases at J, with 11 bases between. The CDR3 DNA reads TGTGCCAGCAGCTTAGCAACAGGAACGGGCTACACCTTC. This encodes CASSLATGTGYTF.

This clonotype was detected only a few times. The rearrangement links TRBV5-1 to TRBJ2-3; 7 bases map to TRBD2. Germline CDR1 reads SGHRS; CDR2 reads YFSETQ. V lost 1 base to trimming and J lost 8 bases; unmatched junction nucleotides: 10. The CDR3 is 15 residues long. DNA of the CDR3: TGCGCCAGCAGCTTGTCTGCGATAGCGGGCGCTACGCAGTATTTT. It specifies CASSLSAIAGATQYF. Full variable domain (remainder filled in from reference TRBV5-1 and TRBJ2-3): KAGVTQTPRYLIKTRGQQVTLSCSPISGHRSVSWYQQTPGQGLQFLFEYFSETQRNKGNFPGRFSGRQFSNSRSEMNVSTLELGDSALYLCASSLSAIAGATQYFGPGTRLTVL.

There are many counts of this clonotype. This CDR3 is CASSLGTDDYEQYV. DNA for the CDR3: TGCGCCAGCAGCTTGGGGACAGATGACTACGAGCAGTACGTC. The chain carries TRBV5-1 and TRBJ2-7; a weak D match, TRBD1 (6 bases). V shed 0 bases and J shed 3 bases, with 10 bases lying between them. This CDR3 spans 14 amino acids. CDR1 and CDR2 (germline): SGHRS, YFSETQ.

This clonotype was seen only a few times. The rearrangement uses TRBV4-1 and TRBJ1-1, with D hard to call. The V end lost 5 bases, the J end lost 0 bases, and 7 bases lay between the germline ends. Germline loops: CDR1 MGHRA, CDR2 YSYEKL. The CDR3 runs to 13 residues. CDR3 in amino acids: CASSTHMNTEAFF. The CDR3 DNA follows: TGCGCCAGCAGCACGCACATGAACACTGAAGCTTTCTTT.

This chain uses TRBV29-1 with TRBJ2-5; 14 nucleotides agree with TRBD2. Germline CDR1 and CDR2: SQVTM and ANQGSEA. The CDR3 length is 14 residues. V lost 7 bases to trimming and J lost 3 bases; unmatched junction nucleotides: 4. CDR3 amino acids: CSDGLAGGEETQYF. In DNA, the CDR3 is TGCAGCGACGGACTAGCGGGGGGTGAAGAGACCCAGTACTTC.

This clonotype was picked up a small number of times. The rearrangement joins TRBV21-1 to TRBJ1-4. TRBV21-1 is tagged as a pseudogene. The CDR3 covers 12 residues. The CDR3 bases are TGTGCCAGCAGCCCGTTCGGGGAAAAACTGTTTTTT. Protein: CASSPFGEKLFF.

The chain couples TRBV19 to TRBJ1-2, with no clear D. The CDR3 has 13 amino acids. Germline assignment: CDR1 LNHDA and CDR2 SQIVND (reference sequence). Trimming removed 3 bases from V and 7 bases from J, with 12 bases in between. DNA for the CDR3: TGTGCCAGTAGTATGACCGGGAATTCTGGCTACACCTTC. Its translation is CASSMTGNSGYTF.

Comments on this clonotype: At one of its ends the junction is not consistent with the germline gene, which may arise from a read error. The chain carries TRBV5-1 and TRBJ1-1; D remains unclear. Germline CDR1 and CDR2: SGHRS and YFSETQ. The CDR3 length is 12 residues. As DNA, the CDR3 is TGTGCCAGCAGCTTGGGCGGATATGAAGCTTTCTTT. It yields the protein CASSLGGYEAFF.

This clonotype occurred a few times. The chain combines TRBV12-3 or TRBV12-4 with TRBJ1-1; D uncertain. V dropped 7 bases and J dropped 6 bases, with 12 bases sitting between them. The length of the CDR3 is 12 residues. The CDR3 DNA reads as TGTGCCAGCACTAAGGTTACCGCTGAAGCTTTCTTT. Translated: CASTKVTAEAFF.

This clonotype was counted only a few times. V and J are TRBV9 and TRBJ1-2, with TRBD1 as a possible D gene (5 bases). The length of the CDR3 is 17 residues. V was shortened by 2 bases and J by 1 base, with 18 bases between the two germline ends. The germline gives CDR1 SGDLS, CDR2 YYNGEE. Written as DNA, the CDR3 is TGTGCCAGCAGCGTCTCTCGGGGGGATGGCGTTAACTATGGCTACACCTTC. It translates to CASSVSRGDGVNYGYTF.

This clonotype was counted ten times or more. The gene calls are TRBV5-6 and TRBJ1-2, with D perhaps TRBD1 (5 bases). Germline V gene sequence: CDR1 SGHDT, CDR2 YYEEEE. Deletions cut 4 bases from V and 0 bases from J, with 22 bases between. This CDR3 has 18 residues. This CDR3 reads CASSLRPTGTGSNYGYTF. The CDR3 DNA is TGTGCCAGCAGCCTCCGACCCACCGGGACTGGATCTAACTATGGCTACACCTTC.